The rows below give T cell receptor beta chains drawn from one sample of a study of shared clonotypes between healthy human individuals. This table comes from immunoSEQ multiplex PCR, and its TCRdb copy is limited to in-frame clones, with some not included. The sample consists of 2 million to 3 million clones, roughly 93% of them appearing once. Material: naive CD4+ T cells from PBMCs. Source of these receptors: a man aged 18-30 years in good health. Some clones in this sample may be carry-over from other donors' samples. Both conserved end residues are part of each CDR3. A D gene is named only where the DNA matches it firmly. The size of a clone is reported for some rows only, either as once, few or many, or as a class for expanded clones.

D	V	size	J	DNA	CDR3
-	TRBV5-1	once	TRBJ2-3	TGCGCCAGCAGCTTCACAGGGTTGGATACGCAGTATTTT	CASSFTGLDTQYF
-	TRBV6-1	-	TRBJ1-1	TGTGCCAGCAGTCTACAGAACACTGAAGCTTTCTTT	CASSLQNTEAFF
TRBD2	TRBV7-2	-	TRBJ2-7	TGTGCCAGCAGCTTACCTAGCGGGATAGGACCCTACGAGCAGTACTTC	CASSLPSGIGPYEQYF
TRBD1	TRBV11-1	once	TRBJ1-1	TGTGCCAGCAGCCTGGGACAGGGCCGGGAAGCTTTCTTT	CASSLGQGREAFF
-	TRBV6-1	few	TRBJ1-5	TGTGCCAGCAGTGAAGGCCCTGGGTACAATCAGCCCCAGCATTTT	CASSEGPGYNQPQHF
TRBD1	TRBV7-9	-	TRBJ1-2	TGTGCCAGCAGCGTGTCAGGGGGCGCGGGCTACACCTTC	CASSVSGGAGYTF
-	TRBV28	once	TRBJ2-7	TGTGCCAGCGGAAGATCCGTAGCCTACGAGCAGTACTTC	CASGRSVAYEQYF
TRBD2	TRBV7-2	-	TRBJ2-5	TGTGCCAGCAGCTTGGGACTAGCGCACCAAGAGACCCAGTACTTC	CASSLGLAHQETQYF
TRBD1	TRBV7-3	-	TRBJ2-7	TGTGCCAGCAGCTCAGGGGGAGATGGCGAGCAGTACTTC	CASSSGGDGEQYF
TRBD2	TRBV15	-	TRBJ2-3	TGTGCCACCAGTACGGGGGGTCCTCCAGATACGCAGTATTTT	CATSTGGPPDTQYF
-	TRBV11-2	-	TRBJ2-7	TGTGCCACCCGTACTGGACAGAGAAGCGAAGGCTCCTACGGGCAGTACTTC	CATRTGQRSEGSYGQYF
-	TRBV7-3	-	TRBJ2-5	TGTGCCAGCAGCTCCGACACAGGACGGACCCAGTACTTC	CASSSDTGRTQYF
TRBD1	TRBV2	-	TRBJ1-6	TGTGCCAGCAGCCTAGACAGGGAGGCACCCCTCCACTTT	CASSLDREAPLHF
-	TRBV2	few	TRBJ2-7	TGTGCCAGCATACCGGACTACCGCGAGGGTTTGTACTTC	CASIPDYREGLYF
-	TRBV27	-	TRBJ2-3	TGTGCCAGCCGCCCCTTCGGACAATCGACAGATACGCAGTATTTT	CASRPFGQSTDTQYF
-	TRBV11-2	-	TRBJ1-1	TGTGCCAGCAGTTCGAGTTGGGGAGCTTTCTTT	CASSSSWGAFF
-	TRBV5-1	-	TRBJ2-5	TGCGCCAGCAGCTTGGTTGGCAGCCTACAAGAGACCCAGTACTTC	CASSLVGSLQETQYF
-	TRBV5-4	-	TRBJ2-7	TGTGCCAGCAGCTTGGCGGCTAGCCGGGGTTACGAGCAGTACTTC	CASSLAASRGYEQYF
-	TRBV18	-	TRBJ1-1	TGTGCCAGCTCACTCGTCGGCGGGAACACTGAAGCTTTCTTT	CASSLVGGNTEAFF
-	TRBV7-2	-	TRBJ1-5	TGTGCCAGCAGCGTCGGCGGGGCCGGCAATCAGCCCCAGCATTTT	CASSVGGAGNQPQHF
TRBD1	TRBV5-1	-	TRBJ1-2	TGCGCCAGCAGCCTAGGGGACAGTTCATATGGCTACACCTTC	CASSLGDSSYGYTF
TRBD2	TRBV5-6	-	TRBJ2-5	TGTGCCAGCACCGAAGGGTACCTCCGCGGGGGTCAAGAGACCCAGTACTTC	CASTEGYLRGGQETQYF